The sequence of this T cell receptor (delta chain) was determined in a study of γδ T cells in repeated Plasmodium falciparum infection. Across the whole study: The natural-infection arm compared Malian children under seasonal malaria with matched Australian children. Malaria-naive adults were infected with P. falciparum NF54 four times over around 600 days.

Bulk repertoires came from Vgamma9/Vdelta2+ or Vdelta2-negative gammadelta T cells flow-sorted from PBMC. This clone was found a few times. Its antigen is not identified. A much bigger clone sits one base away, suggesting this may be a read error. TRG and TRD sequences were obtained from every sorted gammadelta sample. With CATT, TCRdb re-called clones from the multiplex PCR reads. The sample has tens of thousands of delta-chain clones, 0.9% to 1% seen once; the top ten hold nearly 10%. Study-wide results and limits: Many TCRgamma sequences overlapped between individuals in stable Vgamma9/Vdelta2+ repertoires.

Trimming took off 0 bases at V and 3 bases at J, with 16 bases between the two ends. Looked up from germline, CDR1 is GEAIGNYY and CDR2 is EKD. The CDR3 sequence is 16 residues long. V usage is TRDV2 and J usage is TRDJ1; D remains unclear. The J gene, not given by TCRdb, was assigned here from a germline match of the nucleotide sequence. Sample: gamma-delta T cells from blood. The sequence came from a pool of human donors (malaria-infected and uninfected, not separated). The CDR3, as DNA: TGTGCCTGTGACACCGGCGTTGGTCTCTTTGCCGATAAACTCATCTTT. Protein sequence: CACDTGVGLFADKLIF.